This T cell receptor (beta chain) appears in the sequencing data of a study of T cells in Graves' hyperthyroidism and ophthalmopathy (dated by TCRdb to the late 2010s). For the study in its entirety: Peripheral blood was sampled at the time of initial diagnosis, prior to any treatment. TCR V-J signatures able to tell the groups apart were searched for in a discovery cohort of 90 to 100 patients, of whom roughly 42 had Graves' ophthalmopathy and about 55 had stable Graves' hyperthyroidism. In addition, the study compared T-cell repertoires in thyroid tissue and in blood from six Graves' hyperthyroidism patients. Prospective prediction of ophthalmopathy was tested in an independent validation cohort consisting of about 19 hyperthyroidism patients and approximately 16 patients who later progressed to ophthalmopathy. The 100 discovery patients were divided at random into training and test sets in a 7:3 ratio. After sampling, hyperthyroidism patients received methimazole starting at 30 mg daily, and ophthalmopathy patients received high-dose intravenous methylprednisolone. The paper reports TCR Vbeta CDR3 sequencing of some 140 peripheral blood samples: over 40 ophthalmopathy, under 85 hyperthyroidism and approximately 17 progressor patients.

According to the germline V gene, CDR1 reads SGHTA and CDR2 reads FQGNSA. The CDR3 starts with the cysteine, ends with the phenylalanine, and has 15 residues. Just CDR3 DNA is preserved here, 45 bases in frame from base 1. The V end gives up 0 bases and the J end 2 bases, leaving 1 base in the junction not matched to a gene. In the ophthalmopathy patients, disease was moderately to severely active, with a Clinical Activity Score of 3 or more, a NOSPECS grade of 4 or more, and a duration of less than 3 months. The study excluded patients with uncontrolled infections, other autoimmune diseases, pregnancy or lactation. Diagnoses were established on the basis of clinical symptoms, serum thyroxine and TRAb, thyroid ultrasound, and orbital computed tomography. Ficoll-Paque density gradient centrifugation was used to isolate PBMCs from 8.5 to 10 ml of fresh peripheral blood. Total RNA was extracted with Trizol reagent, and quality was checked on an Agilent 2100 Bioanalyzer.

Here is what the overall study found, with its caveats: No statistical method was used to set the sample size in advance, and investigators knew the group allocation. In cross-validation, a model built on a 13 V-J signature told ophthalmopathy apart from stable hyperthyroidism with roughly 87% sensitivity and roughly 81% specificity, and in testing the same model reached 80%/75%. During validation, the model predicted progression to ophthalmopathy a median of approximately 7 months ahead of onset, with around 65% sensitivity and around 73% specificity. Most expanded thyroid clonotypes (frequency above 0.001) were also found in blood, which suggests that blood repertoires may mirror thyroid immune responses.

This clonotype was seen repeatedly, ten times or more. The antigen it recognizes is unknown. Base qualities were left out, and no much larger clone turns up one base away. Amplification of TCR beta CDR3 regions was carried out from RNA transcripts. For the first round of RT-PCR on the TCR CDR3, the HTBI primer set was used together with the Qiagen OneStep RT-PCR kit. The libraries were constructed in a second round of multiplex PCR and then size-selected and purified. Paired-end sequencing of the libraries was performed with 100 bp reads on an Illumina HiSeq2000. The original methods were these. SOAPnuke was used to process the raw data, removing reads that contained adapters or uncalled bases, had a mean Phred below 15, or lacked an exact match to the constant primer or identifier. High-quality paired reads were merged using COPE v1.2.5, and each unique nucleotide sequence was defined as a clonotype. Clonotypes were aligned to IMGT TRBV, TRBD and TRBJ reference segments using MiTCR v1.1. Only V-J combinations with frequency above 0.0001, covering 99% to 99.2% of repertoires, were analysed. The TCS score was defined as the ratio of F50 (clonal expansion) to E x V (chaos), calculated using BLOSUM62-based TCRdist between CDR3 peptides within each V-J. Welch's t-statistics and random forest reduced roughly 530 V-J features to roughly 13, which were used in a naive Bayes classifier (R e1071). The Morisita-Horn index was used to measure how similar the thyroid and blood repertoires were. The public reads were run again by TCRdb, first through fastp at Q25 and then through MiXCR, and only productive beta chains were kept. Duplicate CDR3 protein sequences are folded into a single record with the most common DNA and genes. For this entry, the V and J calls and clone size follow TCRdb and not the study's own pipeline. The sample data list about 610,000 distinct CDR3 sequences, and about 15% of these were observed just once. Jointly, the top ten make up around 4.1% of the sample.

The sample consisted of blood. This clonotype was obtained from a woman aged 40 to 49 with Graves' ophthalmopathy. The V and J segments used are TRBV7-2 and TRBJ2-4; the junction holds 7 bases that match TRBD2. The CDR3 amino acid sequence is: CASSLAGGSKNIQYF. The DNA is TGTGCCAGCAGCTTAGCGGGAGGGTCCAAAAACATTCAGTACTTC.